This T cell receptor beta chain was profiled in a study of control samples from healthy donors and cancer patients. Only in-frame clones appear in the TCRdb table, and some are missing; sequencing was by immunoSEQ multiplex PCR. Of around 110,000 clones in the sample, more than 80% were seen once. The V and J ends lost 2 bases and 1 base respectively, with 5 bases between them. This CDR3 comprises 13 residues. Germline assignment: CDR1 SEHNR and CDR2 FQNEAQ (reference sequence). The sequenced sample was PBMCs. The source is a woman between 50 and 59 years old with colorectal cancer. The J gene is TRBJ1-1, the V gene TRBV7-9; no firm D call. CDR3 in amino acids: CASSLSANTEAFF. For the CDR3, the DNA is TGTGCCAGCAGCTTATCTGCGAACACTGAAGCTTTCTTT.